This T cell receptor (beta chain) was found in a study of blood T cell repertoires in COVID-19. The wider study: Whether acute or convalescent, the COVID-19 samples came from the United States, Italy and Spain. PBMCs, B-cell-depleted T cells, or T cells provided the cDNA or gDNA that made up the material.

Authors' processing steps: How many nucleated cells were present was estimated from reference gene primer amplification. The method was immunoSEQ multiplex PCR; TCRdb's version includes in-frame clones alone and lacks a portion of them. The V and J calls and clone size were taken over from that table, and D and trimming were inferred from the DNA. The sample includes around 130,000 clones, 80% to 90% seen only once; the top ten take approximately 9.9%. The sequenced material came from peripheral blood. This clonotype was obtained from a woman of 80 years or more with acute or convalescent COVID-19.

The CDR3 is CASSIGTNTLNTEAFF. Written as DNA, the CDR3 is TGTGCCAGTAGTATTGGGACAAACACCTTGAACACTGAAGCTTTCTTT. The rearrangement links TRBV19 to TRBJ1-1; a possible D gene is TRBD1 (6 bases). V dropped 3 bases and J dropped 0 bases, with 14 bases sitting between them. The CDR3 covers 16 residues. Per the germline V gene, CDR1 is LNHDA and CDR2 is SQIVND (reference sequence).